The rows below give T cell receptor beta chains drawn from one sample of a study of cytomegalovirus exposure and HLA in healthy donors. Data came from immunoSEQ multiplex PCR; TCRdb stores just in-frame clones and leaves some out. Of about 140,000 clones in the sample, about 80% are singletons; the top ten hold 1.4%. Sequences were obtained from PBMCs. These receptors were collected from a man younger than 40 in good health and CMV-seropositive. The CDR3 runs from the conserved cysteine through the conserved F or W. A D gene is named only where the DNA matches it firmly. Clone size is shown for a subset of rows, as once, few, many or a class of expanded clone.

D: TRBD2
V: TRBV18
J: TRBJ2-1
size: NA
CDR3: CASSPRAIRAGGPNEQFF
DNA: TGTGCCAGCTCACCTAGGGCGATACGTGCGGGAGGTCCAAATGAGCAGTTCTTC

D: NA
V: TRBV5-6
J: TRBJ2-5
size: NA
CDR3: CASSPRETQYF
DNA: TGTGCCAGCAGCCCCCGGGAGACCCAGTACTTC

D: NA
V: TRBV7-9
J: TRBJ2-2
size: NA
CDR3: CASEFYGTGELFF
DNA: TGTGCCAGCGAGTTCTACGGCACCGGGGAGCTGTTTTTT

D: NA
V: TRBV11-3
J: TRBJ1-4
size: NA
CDR3: CASSLDQGSGEKLFF
DNA: TGTGCCAGCAGCTTAGATCAGGGGTCGGGCGAAAAACTGTTTTTT

D: TRBD2
V: TRBV6-1
J: TRBJ2-1
size: NA
CDR3: CASSGTLAGVVNEQFF
DNA: TGTGCCAGCAGTGGGACCCTAGCGGGAGTTGTCAATGAGCAGTTCTTC

D: TRBD1
V: TRBV28
J: TRBJ1-4
size: NA
CDR3: CASTKGQGGKLFF
DNA: TGTGCCAGCACCAAGGGACAGGGAGGAAAACTGTTTTTT

D: NA
V: TRBV5-6
J: TRBJ2-3
size: few
CDR3: CASSLAAGIPTDTQYF
DNA: TGTGCCAGCAGCTTGGCGGCAGGGATCCCCACAGATACGCAGTATTTT

D: NA
V: TRBV7-2
J: TRBJ2-7
size: NA
CDR3: CASSQAATAGEQYF
DNA: TGTGCCAGCAGCCAAGCGGCCACGGCCGGCGAGCAGTACTTC

D: NA
V: TRBV6-6
J: TRBJ2-3
size: NA
CDR3: CASTDPGLNSQYF
DNA: TGTGCCAGCACCGACCCTGGGCTGAACTCGCAGTATTTT

D: TRBD1
V: TRBV5-6
J: TRBJ1-3
size: NA
CDR3: CASSLGQLGNTIYF
DNA: TGTGCCAGCAGCCTGGGACAGCTTGGAAACACCATATATTTT

D: NA
V: TRBV2
J: TRBJ2-7
size: NA
CDR3: CASKNQAGTRVWEQYF
DNA: TGTGCCAGCAAAAACCAGGCCGGGACACGGGTTTGGGAGCAGTACTTC

D: TRBD2
V: TRBV9
J: TRBJ2-5
size: NA
CDR3: CASSVAGGQETQYF
DNA: TGTGCCAGCAGCGTAGCGGGGGGACAAGAGACCCAGTACTTC

D: NA
V: TRBV28
J: TRBJ1-1
size: once
CDR3: CASSLQGGREGEAFF
DNA: TGTGCCAGCAGTTTACAGGGCGGTAGGGAGGGAGAAGCTTTCTTT

D: TRBD1
V: TRBV5-4
J: TRBJ1-3
size: NA
CDR3: CASSRQGAGNTIYF
DNA: TGTGCCAGCAGCCGACAGGGAGCTGGAAACACCATATATTTT

D: NA
V: TRBV18
J: TRBJ1-1
size: NA
CDR3: CASSPHEGAEAFF
DNA: TGTGCCAGCTCACCACATGAGGGGGCTGAAGCTTTCTTT

D: NA
V: TRBV4-1
J: TRBJ2-5
size: once
CDR3: CASSQGAANRVETQYF
DNA: TGCGCCAGCAGCCAAGGAGCGGCTAACCGCGTGGAGACCCAGTACTTC

D: NA
V: TRBV7-9
J: TRBJ2-3
size: NA
CDR3: CASSFGSASSLSTDTQYF
DNA: TGTGCCAGCAGCTTCGGGTCTGCTAGCAGCTTGAGCACAGATACGCAGTATTTT

D: NA
V: TRBV27
J: TRBJ2-5
size: NA
CDR3: CASSFIGVETQYF
DNA: TGTGCCAGCAGTTTCATCGGGGTAGAGACCCAGTACTTC

D: NA
V: TRBV21-1
J: TRBJ2-7
size: NA
CDR3: CASSKARQGPTYEQYF
DNA: TGTGCCAGCAGCAAAGCGAGGCAGGGCCCCACCTACGAGCAGTACTTC

D: NA
V: TRBV28
J: TRBJ1-2
size: NA
CDR3: CASSPTGNWGYTF
DNA: TGTGCCAGCAGTCCTACAGGGAATTGGGGCTACACCTTC

D: NA
V: TRBV5-4
J: TRBJ1-1
size: few
CDR3: CASSTTTLTMNTEAFF
DNA: TGTGCCAGCAGCACTACGACCCTTACAATGAACACTGAAGCTTTCTTT

D: TRBD1
V: TRBV11-2
J: TRBJ1-3
size: NA
CDR3: CASSSPDRESGNTIYF
DNA: TGTGCCAGCAGCTCCCCAGACAGGGAGTCTGGAAACACCATATATTTT

D: TRBD2
V: TRBV9
J: TRBJ2-3
size: NA
CDR3: CASSVGWTSTDTQYF
DNA: TGTGCCAGCAGCGTAGGGTGGACTAGTACAGATACGCAGTATTTT

D: NA
V: TRBV7-9
J: TRBJ2-2
size: NA
CDR3: CASSFAPISTGELFF
DNA: TGTGCCAGCAGCTTTGCCCCGATTAGTACCGGGGAGCTGTTTTTT

D: NA
V: TRBV14
J: TRBJ2-7
size: NA
CDR3: CASSQGPYEQYF
DNA: TGTGCCAGCAGCCAAGGGCCCTACGAGCAGTACTTC

D: NA
V: TRBV30
J: TRBJ2-1
size: NA
CDR3: CAWRWGGANEQFF
DNA: TGTGCCTGGAGATGGGGGGGGGCCAATGAGCAGTTCTTC

D: NA
V: TRBV6-6
J: TRBJ1-1
size: few
CDR3: CASVQINTEAFF
DNA: TGTGCCAGCGTACAGATAAACACTGAAGCTTTCTTT

D: NA
V: TRBV9
J: TRBJ1-4
size: NA
CDR3: CASGRVDEKLFF
DNA: TGTGCCAGCGGCAGGGTGGATGAAAAACTGTTTTTT

D: NA
V: TRBV18
J: TRBJ1-3
size: NA
CDR3: CASSTGDRSSITIYF
DNA: TGTGCCAGCTCCACCGGCGACAGGAGTTCCATCACCATATATTTT

D: TRBD1
V: TRBV19
J: TRBJ2-1
size: NA
CDR3: CASSIFRETGGSYNEQFF
DNA: TGTGCCAGTAGTATATTTCGGGAAACAGGGGGATCCTACAATGAGCAGTTCTTC

D: NA
V: TRBV7-8
J: TRBJ2-7
size: NA
CDR3: CASSLVGGEGSYEQYF
DNA: TGTGCCAGCAGCTTAGTGGGAGGAGAAGGGTCCTACGAGCAGTACTTC

D: TRBD2
V: TRBV7-2
J: TRBJ2-1
size: NA
CDR3: CASSLRTSGYNEQFF
DNA: TGTGCCAGCAGCCTTAGGACTAGCGGGTACAATGAGCAGTTCTTC

D: NA
V: TRBV14
J: TRBJ1-1
size: NA
CDR3: CASSQDVGGVNTEAFF
DNA: TGTGCCAGCAGCCAAGATGTCGGGGGTGTGAACACTGAAGCTTTCTTT

D: TRBD2
V: TRBV28
J: TRBJ2-4
size: NA
CDR3: CASSLFASGGGNIQYF
DNA: TGTGCCAGCAGTCTCTTCGCCTCGGGGGGGGGAAACATTCAGTACTTC

D: TRBD2
V: TRBV10-1
J: TRBJ2-2
size: NA
CDR3: CASSEFQLATGELFF
DNA: TGCGCCAGCAGTGAGTTCCAACTAGCGACCGGGGAGCTGTTTTTT

D: NA
V: TRBV7-3
J: TRBJ2-1
size: NA
CDR3: CASSFYRAPDEQFF
DNA: TGTGCCAGCAGCTTTTACAGGGCACCCGATGAGCAGTTCTTC

D: NA
V: TRBV29-1
J: TRBJ2-7
size: NA
CDR3: CSAQASDEQYF
DNA: TGCAGCGCCCAGGCATCTGACGAGCAGTACTTC

D: TRBD1
V: TRBV6-4
J: TRBJ1-1
size: NA
CDR3: CASSLTGTTEAFF
DNA: TGTGCCAGCAGCCTGACAGGGACCACTGAAGCTTTCTTT